A selection of T cell receptor beta chains follows, all from one sample in a study of blood T cell repertoires in COVID-19. Assay used: immunoSEQ multiplex PCR; TCRdb lists only in-frame clones, some missing. The profile covers around 56,000 clones, with around 87% appearing a single time and about 6.9% taken by the ten largest. Sample: peripheral blood. These receptor sequences come from a man aged 60 to 75 with active or convalescent COVID-19. CDR3s include the opening cysteine and the closing phenylalanine or tryptophan. Only some rows state a clone size, as once, few, many or a class for expanded clones.

CDR3 protein: CASSQVGQDNADTQYF
V gene: TRBV4-1
clone size: few

CDR3 protein: CASSLGTSGNSYEQYF
V gene: TRBV7-3
clone size: -

CDR3 protein: CASSLESGNEQFF
V gene: TRBV11-3
clone size: once

CDR3 protein: CASSRGQGAREQYF
V gene: TRBV6-6
clone size: -

CDR3 protein: CASSLRQGGTGELFF
V gene: TRBV7-9
clone size: -

CDR3 protein: CASSLMRGNTGELFF
V gene: TRBV7-3
clone size: -

CDR3 protein: CASSRTGGYNGYTF
V gene: TRBV6-5
clone size: -

CDR3 protein: CASSPDSYSTIYF
V gene: TRBV18
clone size: -

CDR3 protein: CASSTRQGMGEKLFF
V gene: TRBV7-9
clone size: -

CDR3 protein: CASRPDRASNQPQHF
V gene: TRBV19
clone size: -

CDR3 protein: CASSRGFVAEAFF
V gene: TRBV11-2
clone size: -

CDR3 protein: CASSSTTGSSSGYNEQFF
V gene: TRBV18
clone size: few

CDR3 protein: CASSQTGTSGYEQFF
V gene: TRBV4-1
clone size: -

CDR3 protein: CASSPPRQGRLKVALHF
V gene: TRBV18
clone size: -

CDR3 protein: CASTLRDRGDTQYF
V gene: TRBV10-2
clone size: -

CDR3 protein: CASSFSGTEGMGLGEQFF
V gene: TRBV27
clone size: -

CDR3 protein: CASSGQGNEQYF
V gene: TRBV2
clone size: -

CDR3 protein: CASSGRRDRDNSPLHF
V gene: TRBV7-8
clone size: -

CDR3 protein: CASSPNAGQTFEQYF
V gene: TRBV18
clone size: -

CDR3 protein: CSASKPGFSSYNEQFF
V gene: TRBV20-1
clone size: -

CDR3 protein: CASRHRETGGTEAFF
V gene: TRBV2
clone size: -

CDR3 protein: CASTQWGGQGGMAGELFF
V gene: TRBV5-4
clone size: many

CDR3 protein: CASSEVQGYSEQYF
V gene: TRBV2
clone size: -

CDR3 protein: CASSIGRDNPNQPQHF
V gene: TRBV6-6
clone size: -

CDR3 protein: CASTDIGTGSTDTQYF
V gene: TRBV28
clone size: -

CDR3 protein: CASSPYKGASNTEAFF
V gene: TRBV18
clone size: -

CDR3 protein: CASTSGTGLNEQFF
V gene: TRBV6-5
clone size: -

CDR3 protein: CASSYGDSRREKLFF
V gene: TRBV6-6
clone size: -

CDR3 protein: CASSALQGDYGYTF
V gene: TRBV9
clone size: -

CDR3 protein: CASSSRQLAKNIQYF
V gene: TRBV5-6
clone size: -

CDR3 protein: CASSSAGMGNSPLHF
V gene: TRBV6-5
clone size: -

CDR3 protein: CASNPLERHYGYTF
V gene: TRBV5-5
clone size: once

CDR3 protein: CASSPPGGPDTQYF
V gene: TRBV18
clone size: -

CDR3 protein: CASSIKKTGRNQPQHF
V gene: TRBV19
clone size: -

CDR3 protein: CASSPYGGGYTF
V gene: TRBV3-1/TRBV3-2
clone size: -

CDR3 protein: CATSDRLAADNEQFF
V gene: TRBV24-1
clone size: -

CDR3 protein: CASSQERFSPLHF
V gene: TRBV4-1
clone size: -

CDR3 protein: CASSSTSRGTEAFF
V gene: TRBV7-9
clone size: -

CDR3 protein: CASRGTGGLDTQYF
V gene: TRBV6-6
clone size: -

CDR3 protein: CASRAGSAVPYEQYF
V gene: TRBV6-6
clone size: few

CDR3 protein: CASSSDKGQNTDTQYF
V gene: TRBV7-9
clone size: -

CDR3 protein: CASSLKAGRSNSPLHF
V gene: TRBV7-2
clone size: -

CDR3 protein: CASSPGGGDNEKLFF
V gene: TRBV2
clone size: -

CDR3 protein: CASNGTGRTEAFF
V gene: TRBV6-5
clone size: -

CDR3 protein: CASKPGAGNTIYF
V gene: TRBV2
clone size: -

CDR3 protein: CASAASPRGPTEAFF
V gene: TRBV5-1
clone size: -

CDR3 protein: CASSHPPGGGATDTQYF
V gene: TRBV5-4
clone size: -

CDR3 protein: CASSSERTSGGFKYEQYF
V gene: TRBV27
clone size: -

CDR3 protein: CASSQTRNYGYTF
V gene: TRBV4-1
clone size: -

CDR3 protein: CASSGVAGAPHNEQFF
V gene: TRBV9
clone size: -

CDR3 protein: CASSQMDTIYNEQFF
V gene: TRBV6-5
clone size: -

CDR3 protein: CASSLDRLTGELFF
V gene: TRBV7-3
clone size: -

CDR3 protein: CASSQAPGGNTEAFF
V gene: TRBV4-3
clone size: -

CDR3 protein: CASSRSGGSTDTQYF
V gene: TRBV5-4
clone size: few